This T cell receptor (beta chain) was documented in a study of cytomegalovirus exposure and HLA in healthy donors. For the study at large: HLA-typed donors contributed 65 million to 85 million unique TCRs, which were held in an early data release.

CDR1 is SSHAT and CDR2 is FNYEAQ in the germline V gene (reference sequence). Trimming at V came to 6 bases and at J to 10 bases, leaving 17 bases not matched to a gene. The CDR3 has 15 residues. As regards this clone: Its antigen is unidentified.

Study-level points and caveats: Indistinguishability led to the exclusion of some V segments, TRBV6-2 and TRBV6-3 included.

The PCR was carried out with 60 Vbeta primers and 13 Jbeta primers. TCRdb's copy holds only in-frame clones and misses some; the assay was immunoSEQ multiplex PCR. The repertoire holds 95,000 to 150,000 clones, over 65% seen once, with about 3.5% in the top ten. The clonotype was recovered from a man between 25 and 39 years old in good health and CMV-seronegative. The sequenced sample consisted of PBMCs. The gene calls are TRBV7-7 and TRBJ1-1, with 7 bases identical to TRBD1. The CDR3 spells CASRPVPTGAQGAFF. The CDR3, as DNA: TGTGCCAGCAGACCCGTACCTACAGGGGCGCAGGGAGCTTTCTTT. Supplemented by reference TRBV7-7 and TRBJ1-1, the full variable domain reads GAGVSQSPRYKVTKRGQDVTLRCDPISSHATLYWYQQALGQGPEFLTYFNYEAQPDKSGLPSDRFSAERPEGSISTLTIQRTEQRDSAMYRCASRPVPTGAQGAFFGQGTRLTVV.